Reported below is one T cell receptor (beta chain). Its antigen is unidentified. Sequencing was performed with immunoSEQ multiplex PCR; in TCRdb, only in-frame clones are kept and a portion is missing. Among 75,000 to 100,000 clones listed, approximately 90% were seen once. The data were taken from a study of T cell responses to AZD1222 COVID-19 vaccine. The CDR3 sequence is 20 residues long. Trimming removed 0 bases at V and 2 bases at J, with 24 bases between. The germline V gene encodes CDR1 LGHNA and CDR2 YSLEER. Study-wide results and limits: Spike as a whole was targeted by vaccine-associated CD4 TCRs, dominant at 160-218 and 743-854.

Pooled samples include second doses given at about 4 or 12 weeks. The receptor was isolated from an adult who received the AZD1222 COVID-19 vaccine. The sequencing here drew on peripheral blood, taken 28 days after the second AZD1222 dose. The genes are TRBV4-3 and TRBJ2-3; TRBD2 is a possible D gene (6 bases). The DNA of the CDR3 is TGCGCCAGCAGCCAAGAACGGGGGTCAGAAGGTCTACCCCACACAGATACGCAGTATTTT. It encodes CASSQERGSEGLPHTDTQYF.